This T cell receptor beta chain was identified during a study of T cells of healthy individuals. Remarks on this clonotype: One end of the junction varies from germline; a read error may be responsible.

The CDR3 is made up of 14 amino acids. TCRdb reprocessed the 5' RACE reads with MiXCR, giving one entry per CDR3 protein. The table lists approximately 58,000 distinct CDR3 sequences, under 15% of them singletons, with approximately 16% in the top ten. This sequence originates from a human donor in good health. J is TRBJ1-2 and V is TRBV7-1; a weak D match, TRBD1 (6 bases). TRBV7-1 belongs to the ORF category, with a function that is uncertain. The CDR3 DNA is TGTGCCAGCAGCTCTTACAGGGTTGACTATGGCTTCACCTTC. It is translated as CASSSYRVDYGFTF.